This T cell receptor beta chain was sequenced during a study of siplizumab effects on memory and regulatory T cells. Profiled with immunoSEQ multiplex PCR; TCRdb holds only in-frame clones, not every one. The table includes about 120,000 clones, about 94% detected once. CDR1 and CDR2 from the germline V gene are SGHTA and FQGTGA. Germline trimming cut 5 bases from V and 8 bases from J; bases unmatched to any gene: 9. This CDR3 has 14 residues. The V and J genes are TRBV7-3 and TRBJ1-2; 9 bases are a match to TRBD1. The origin of this receptor is a human donor in good health. Specimen: non-Treg CD4+ T cells sorted from blood. In nucleotides, the CDR3 is TGTGCCAGCAGCCCCGGCAGACAGGGGGGAGGCTACACCTTC. Translated: CASSPGRQGGGYTF.